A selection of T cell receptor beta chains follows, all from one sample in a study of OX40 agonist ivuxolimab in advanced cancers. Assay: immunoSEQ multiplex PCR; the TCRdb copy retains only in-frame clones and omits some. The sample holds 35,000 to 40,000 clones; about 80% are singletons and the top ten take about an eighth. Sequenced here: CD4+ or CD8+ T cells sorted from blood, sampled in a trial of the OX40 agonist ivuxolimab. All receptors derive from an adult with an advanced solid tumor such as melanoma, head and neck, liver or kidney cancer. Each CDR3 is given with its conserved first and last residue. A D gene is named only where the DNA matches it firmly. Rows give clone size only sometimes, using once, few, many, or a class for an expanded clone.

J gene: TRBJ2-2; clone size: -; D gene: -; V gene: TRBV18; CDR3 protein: CASSPGPERAGELFF; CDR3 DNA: TGTGCCAGCTCACCGGGACCTGAGAGGGCCGGGGAGCTGTTTTTT
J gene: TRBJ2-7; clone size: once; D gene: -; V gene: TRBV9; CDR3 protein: CASSARTDSYEQYF; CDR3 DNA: TGTGCCAGCAGCGCAAGGACTGACTCCTACGAGCAGTACTTC
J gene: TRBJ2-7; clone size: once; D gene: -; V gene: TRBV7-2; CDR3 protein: CASSLIVGSSYEQYF; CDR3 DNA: TGTGCCAGCAGCTTAATTGTCGGGAGCTCCTACGAGCAGTACTTC
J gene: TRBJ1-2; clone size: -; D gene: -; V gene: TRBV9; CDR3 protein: CASSVGIGTGYGYTF; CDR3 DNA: TGTGCCAGCAGCGTAGGAATTGGGACGGGCTATGGCTACACCTTC
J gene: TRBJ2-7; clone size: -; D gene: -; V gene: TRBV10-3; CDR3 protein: CAISESPVSSYEQYF; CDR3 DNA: TGTGCCATCAGTGAGTCGCCCGTTAGCTCCTACGAGCAGTACTTC
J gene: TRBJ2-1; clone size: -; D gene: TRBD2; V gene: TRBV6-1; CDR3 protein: CASRLAGGNEQFF; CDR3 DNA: TGTGCCAGCAGGCTAGCGGGAGGAAATGAGCAGTTCTTC
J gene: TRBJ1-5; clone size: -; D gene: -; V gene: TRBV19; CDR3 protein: CASSIARARQPQHF; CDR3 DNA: TGTGCCAGTAGTATAGCTAGGGCTCGGCAGCCCCAGCATTTT
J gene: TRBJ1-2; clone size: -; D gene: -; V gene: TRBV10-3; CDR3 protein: CAISENQGTVYGYTF; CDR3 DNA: TGTGCCATCAGTGAGAATCAGGGGACGGTCTATGGCTACACCTTC
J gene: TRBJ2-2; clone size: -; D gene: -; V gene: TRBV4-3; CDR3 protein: CASSQADRAGNTGELFF; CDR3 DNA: TGCGCCAGCAGCCAAGCTGACAGAGCAGGGAACACCGGGGAGCTGTTTTTT
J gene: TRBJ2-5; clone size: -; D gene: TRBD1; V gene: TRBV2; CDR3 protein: CASSEIRTGETQYF; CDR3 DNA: TGTGCCAGCAGTGAAATCCGGACAGGGGAGACCCAGTACTTC
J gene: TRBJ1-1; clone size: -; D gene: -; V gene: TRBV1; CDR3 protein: CTSFLRRGVNTEAFF; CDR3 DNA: TGCACCAGCTTTCTTCGCCGGGGAGTGAACACTGAAGCTTTCTTT
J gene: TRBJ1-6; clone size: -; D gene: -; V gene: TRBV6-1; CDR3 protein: CASSEATSSPLHF; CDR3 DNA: TGTGCCAGCAGTGAAGCGACGAGTTCACCCCTCCACTTT
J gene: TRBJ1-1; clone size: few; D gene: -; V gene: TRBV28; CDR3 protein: CASSLPGNTEAFF; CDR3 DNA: TGTGCCAGCAGTTTACCGGGGAACACTGAAGCTTTCTTT
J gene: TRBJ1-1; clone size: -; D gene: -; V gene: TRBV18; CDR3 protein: CASSPGVRGNTEAFF; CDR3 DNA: TGTGCCAGCTCACCAGGGGTGAGGGGGAACACTGAAGCTTTCTTT
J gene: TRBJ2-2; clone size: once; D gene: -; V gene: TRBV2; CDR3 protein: CASSDSLSRTGELFF; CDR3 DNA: TGTGCCAGCAGTGACAGTCTGTCGAGGACCGGGGAGCTGTTTTTT
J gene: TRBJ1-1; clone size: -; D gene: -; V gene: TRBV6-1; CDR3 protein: CASQEARLTEAFF; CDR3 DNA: TGTGCCAGCCAGGAAGCGAGGTTGACTGAAGCTTTCTTT
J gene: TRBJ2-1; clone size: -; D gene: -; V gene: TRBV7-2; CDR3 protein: CASSPSYGSGYEQFF; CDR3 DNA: TGTGCCAGCAGCCCCTCTTACGGGAGCGGTTATGAGCAGTTCTTC
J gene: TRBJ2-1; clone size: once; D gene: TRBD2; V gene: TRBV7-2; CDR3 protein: CASSLAAGGYNEQFF; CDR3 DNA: TGTGCCAGCAGCTTAGCGGCGGGAGGGTACAATGAGCAGTTCTTC
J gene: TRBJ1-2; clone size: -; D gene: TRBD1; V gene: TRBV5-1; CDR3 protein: CASSLDGQGGYYGYTF; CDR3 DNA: TGCGCCAGCAGCTTGGACGGCCAGGGGGGATACTATGGCTACACCTTC
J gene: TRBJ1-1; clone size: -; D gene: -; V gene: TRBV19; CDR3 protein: CASSAAAGWTEAFF; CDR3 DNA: TGTGCCAGTAGTGCGGCCGCAGGGTGGACTGAAGCTTTCTTT
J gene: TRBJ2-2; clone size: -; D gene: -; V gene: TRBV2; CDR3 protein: CASSEDGSASIGELFF; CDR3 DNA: TGTGCCAGCAGTGAAGATGGTTCGGCTAGCATCGGGGAGCTGTTTTTT
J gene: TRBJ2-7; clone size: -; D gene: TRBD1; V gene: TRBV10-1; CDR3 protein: CASSKDRGLYEQYF; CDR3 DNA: TGCGCCAGCAGTAAAGACAGGGGACTCTACGAGCAGTACTTC
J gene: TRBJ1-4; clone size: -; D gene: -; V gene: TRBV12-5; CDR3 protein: CASGLGGGETTNEKLFF; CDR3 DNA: TGTGCTAGTGGTTTGGGCGGGGGGGAGACAACTAATGAAAAACTGTTTTTT
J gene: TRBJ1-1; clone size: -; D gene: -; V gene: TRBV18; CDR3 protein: CASSPATRGHTEAFF; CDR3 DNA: TGTGCCAGCTCACCGGCCACCAGGGGCCACACTGAAGCTTTCTTT
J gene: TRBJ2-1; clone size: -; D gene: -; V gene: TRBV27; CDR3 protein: CASSYGQRNEQFF; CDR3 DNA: TGTGCCAGCAGTTATGGACAACGCAATGAGCAGTTCTTC
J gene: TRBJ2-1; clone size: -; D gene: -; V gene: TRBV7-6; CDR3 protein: CASSLGGRQSSEQFF; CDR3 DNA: TGTGCCAGCAGCTTGGGGGGGCGGCAGTCAAGTGAGCAGTTCTTC
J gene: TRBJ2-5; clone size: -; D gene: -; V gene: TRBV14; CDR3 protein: CASSQQPGPQETQYF; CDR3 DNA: TGTGCCAGCAGCCAACAACCCGGGCCTCAAGAGACCCAGTACTTC
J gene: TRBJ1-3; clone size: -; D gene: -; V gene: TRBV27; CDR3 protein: CASIPGNTIYF; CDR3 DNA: TGTGCCAGCATTCCGGGAAACACCATATATTTT
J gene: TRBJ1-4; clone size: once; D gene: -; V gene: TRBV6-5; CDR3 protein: CASSYTWTGEKLFF; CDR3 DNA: TGTGCCAGCAGTTACACGTGGACGGGCGAAAAACTGTTTTTT
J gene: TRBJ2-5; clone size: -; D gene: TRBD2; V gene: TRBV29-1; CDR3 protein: CSVRTSGSGETQYF; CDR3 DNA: TGCAGCGTCCGGACTAGCGGGAGTGGGGAGACCCAGTACTTC
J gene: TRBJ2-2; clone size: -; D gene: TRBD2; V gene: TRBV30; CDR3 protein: CAWSVSWGGRSTGELFF; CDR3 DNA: TGTGCCTGGAGTGTTTCCTGGGGCGGGAGGAGCACCGGGGAGCTGTTTTTT
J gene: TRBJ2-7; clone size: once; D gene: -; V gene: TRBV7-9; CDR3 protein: CASSLERNTEQYF; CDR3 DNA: TGTGCCAGCAGCCTGGAGCGCAATACCGAGCAGTACTTC
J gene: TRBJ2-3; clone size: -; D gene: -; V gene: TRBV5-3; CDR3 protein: CARSPGGESSTDTQYF; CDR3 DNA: TGTGCCAGAAGCCCCGGCGGGGAATCCAGCACAGATACGCAGTATTTT
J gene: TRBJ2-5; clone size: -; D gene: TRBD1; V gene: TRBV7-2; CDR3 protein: CASSFGRTGAWGTQYF; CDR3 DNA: TGTGCCAGCAGCTTCGGCCGGACAGGGGCCTGGGGGACCCAGTACTTC
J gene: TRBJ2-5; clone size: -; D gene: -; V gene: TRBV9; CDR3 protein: CASSPEEGRGETQYF; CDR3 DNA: TGTGCCAGCAGCCCAGAGGAGGGGAGAGGGGAGACCCAGTACTTC
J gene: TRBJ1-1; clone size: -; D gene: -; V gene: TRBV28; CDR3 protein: CASSLYPNTEAFF; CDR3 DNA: TGTGCCAGCAGTTTATATCCGAACACTGAAGCTTTCTTT
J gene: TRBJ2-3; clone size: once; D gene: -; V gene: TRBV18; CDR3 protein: CASSPIPGLRGSDTQYF; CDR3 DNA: TGTGCCAGCTCACCCATCCCGGGACTAAGGGGGTCAGATACGCAGTATTTT
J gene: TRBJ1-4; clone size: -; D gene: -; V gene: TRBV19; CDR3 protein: CASSIRGTYEKLFF; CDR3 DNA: TGTGCCAGTAGTATTCGGGGGACATATGAAAAACTGTTTTTT
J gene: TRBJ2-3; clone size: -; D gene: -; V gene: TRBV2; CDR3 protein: CASSGAGWPF; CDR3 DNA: TGTGCCAGCAGTGGGGCGGGGTGGCCTTTT
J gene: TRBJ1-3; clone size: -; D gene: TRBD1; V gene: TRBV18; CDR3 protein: CASSPGTVEGNTIYF; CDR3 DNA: TGTGCCAGCTCACCGGGGACAGTTGAAGGAAACACCATATATTTT
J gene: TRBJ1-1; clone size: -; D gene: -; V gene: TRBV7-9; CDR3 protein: CASSLGGQLNTEAFF; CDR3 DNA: TGTGCCAGCAGCTTAGGGGGACAACTGAACACTGAAGCTTTCTTT
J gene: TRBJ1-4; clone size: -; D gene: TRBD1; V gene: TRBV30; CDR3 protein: CAWIPGQGNEKLFF; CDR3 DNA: TGTGCCTGGATTCCGGGACAGGGGAATGAAAAACTGTTTTTT
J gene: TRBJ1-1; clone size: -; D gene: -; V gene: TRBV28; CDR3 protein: CASSVEGRSTEAFF; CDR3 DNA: TGTGCCAGCAGTGTAGAGGGGAGATCGACTGAAGCTTTCTTT
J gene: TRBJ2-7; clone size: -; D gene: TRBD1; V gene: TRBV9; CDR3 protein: CASSAGGTGYSYEQYF; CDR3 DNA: TGTGCCAGCAGCGCCGGTGGGACAGGGTACTCCTACGAGCAGTACTTC
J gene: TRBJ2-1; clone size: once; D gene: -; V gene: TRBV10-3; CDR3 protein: CAISDVRDSYNEQFF; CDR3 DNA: TGTGCCATCAGTGATGTCCGTGACAGTTACAATGAGCAGTTCTTC
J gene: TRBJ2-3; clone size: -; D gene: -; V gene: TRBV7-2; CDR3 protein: CASSSNAGQDTQYF; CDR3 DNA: TGTGCCAGCAGCTCTAACGCAGGGCAAGATACGCAGTATTTT
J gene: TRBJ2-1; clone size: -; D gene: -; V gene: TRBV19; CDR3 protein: CASSTPSTGRSNEQFF; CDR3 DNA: TGTGCCAGTAGTACCCCCTCCACGGGAAGGAGTAATGAGCAGTTCTTC
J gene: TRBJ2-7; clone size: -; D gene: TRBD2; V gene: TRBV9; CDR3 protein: CASSAMGLAGGPSYEQYF; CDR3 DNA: TGTGCCAGCAGCGCGATGGGACTAGCGGGAGGGCCCTCCTACGAGCAGTACTTC
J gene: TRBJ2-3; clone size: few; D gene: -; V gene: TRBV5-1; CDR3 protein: CASSYGQSTSTDTQYF; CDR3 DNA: TGCGCCAGCAGCTATGGACAGAGCACTAGCACAGATACGCAGTATTTT
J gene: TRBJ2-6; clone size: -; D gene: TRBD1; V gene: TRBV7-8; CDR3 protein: CASSLGGQTSGANVLTF; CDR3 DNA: TGTGCCAGCAGCTTAGGGGGACAGACCTCTGGGGCCAACGTCCTGACTTTC
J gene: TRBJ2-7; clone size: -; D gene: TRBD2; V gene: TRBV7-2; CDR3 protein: CASSLEAGVIREQYF; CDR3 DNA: TGTGCCAGCAGCTTAGAGGCGGGAGTAATACGCGAGCAGTACTTC
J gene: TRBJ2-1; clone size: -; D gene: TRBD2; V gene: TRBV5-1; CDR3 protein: CASGTSGDYNEQFF; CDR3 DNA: TGCGCCAGCGGGACTAGCGGGGACTACAATGAGCAGTTCTTC